This T cell receptor (beta chain) is drawn from a study of technical replicates of blood from a few donors. The CDR3 totals 15 residues. The germline CDR1 and CDR2 sequences are ENHRY and SYGVKD. Only in-frame clones appear in the TCRdb table, and some are missing; sequencing was by immunoSEQ multiplex PCR. The sample consists of under 110,000 clones, roughly 95% of them appearing once. With regard to this clone: Relative to the germline gene, one junction end is altered; a read error may explain this.

Sequencing used T cells isolated from PBMCs. The clonotype comes from a human donor in good health. This sequence joins TRBV10-3 and TRBJ1-2; D remains ambiguous. In DNA form, the CDR3 reads TGTGCCATCAGTGACAGTACCCGTTCTAACTATGGCTGCACCTTC. Encoded protein: CAISDSTRSNYGCTF.